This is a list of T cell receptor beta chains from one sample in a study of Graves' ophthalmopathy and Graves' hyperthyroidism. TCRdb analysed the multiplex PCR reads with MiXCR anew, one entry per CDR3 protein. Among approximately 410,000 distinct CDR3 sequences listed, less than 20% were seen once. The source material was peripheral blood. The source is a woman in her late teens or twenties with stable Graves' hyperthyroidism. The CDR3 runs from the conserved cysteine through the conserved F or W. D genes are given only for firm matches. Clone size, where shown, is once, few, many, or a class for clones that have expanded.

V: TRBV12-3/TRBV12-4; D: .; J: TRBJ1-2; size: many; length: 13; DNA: TGTGCCAGCAGCCCTAGGGTGGACTATGGCTACACCTTC; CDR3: CASSPRVDYGYTF
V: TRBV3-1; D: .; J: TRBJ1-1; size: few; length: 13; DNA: TGTGCCAGCAGCCAAGGGGGCGGACGGCAAGCTTTCTTT; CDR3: CASSQGGGRQAFF
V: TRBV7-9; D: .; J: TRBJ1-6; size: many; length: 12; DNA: TGTGCCAGCAGCTTCCGGGATTCACCCCTCCACTTT; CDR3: CASSFRDSPLHF
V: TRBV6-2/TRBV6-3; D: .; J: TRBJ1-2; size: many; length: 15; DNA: TGTGCCAGCAGTTACGTACAACCTAAAGGCTATGGCTACACCTTC; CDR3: CASSYVQPKGYGYTF
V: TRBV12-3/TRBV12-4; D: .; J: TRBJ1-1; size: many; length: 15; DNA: TGTGCCAGCAGTTTAGGGGGTTGGGTGAACACTGAAGCTTTCTTT; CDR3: CASSLGGWVNTEAFF
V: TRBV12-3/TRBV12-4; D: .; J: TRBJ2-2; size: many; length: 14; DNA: TGTGCCAGCACCCCATTGACAGGCACCGGGGAGCTGTTTTTT; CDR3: CASTPLTGTGELFF
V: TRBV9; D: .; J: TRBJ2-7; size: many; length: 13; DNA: TGTGCCAGCAGCGGAGAGACAGCCTACGAGCAGTACTTC; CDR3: CASSGETAYEQYF
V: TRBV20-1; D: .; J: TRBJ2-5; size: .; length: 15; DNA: TGCAGTGCAGAGAGAGGGGTGGACAACCAAGAGACCCAGTACTTC; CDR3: CSAERGVDNQETQYF
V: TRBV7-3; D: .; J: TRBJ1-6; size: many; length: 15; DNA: TGTGCCAGCAGCTTGAGAGGGTGGGGTAATTCACCCCTCCACTTT; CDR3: CASSLRGWGNSPLHF
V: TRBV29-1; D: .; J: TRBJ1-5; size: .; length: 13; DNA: TGCAGCGTTGAAGTAGGGGGTAATCAGCCCCAGCATTTT; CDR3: CSVEVGGNQPQHF
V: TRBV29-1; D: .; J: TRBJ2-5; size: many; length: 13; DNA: TGCAGCGTTGCGGGGGGCATCCAAGAGACCCAGTACTTC; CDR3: CSVAGGIQETQYF
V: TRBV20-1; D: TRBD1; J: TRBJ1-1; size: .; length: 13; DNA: TGCAGTGCCCAGGGACAGGGTGACACTGAAGCTTTCTTT; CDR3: CSAQGQGDTEAFF
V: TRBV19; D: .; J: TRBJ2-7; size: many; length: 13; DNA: TGTGCCAGTAGTATTCCGGACAGTACCGAACAGTACTTC; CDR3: CASSIPDSTEQYF
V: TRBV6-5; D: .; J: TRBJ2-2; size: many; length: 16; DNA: TGTGCCAGCAGTTACCGGGCTCCAACGAACACCGGGGAGCTGTTTTTT; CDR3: CASSYRAPTNTGELFF
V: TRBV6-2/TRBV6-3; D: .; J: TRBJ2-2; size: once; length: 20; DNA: TGTGCCAGCAGTTACTTTGACCTCCATGGGACTGAACCGAACACCGGGGAGCTGTTTTTT; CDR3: CASSYFDLHGTEPNTGELFF
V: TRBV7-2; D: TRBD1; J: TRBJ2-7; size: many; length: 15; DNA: TGTGCCAGCAGCGAACAGGGGGGCAGCTCCTACGAGCAGTACTTC; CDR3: CASSEQGGSSYEQYF
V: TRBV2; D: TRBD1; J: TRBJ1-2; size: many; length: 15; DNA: TGTGCCAGCAGTGCGGAGGGGGCGGTTTGGTATGGCTACACCTTC; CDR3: CASSAEGAVWYGYTF
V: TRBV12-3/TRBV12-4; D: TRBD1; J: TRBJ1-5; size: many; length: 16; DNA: TGTGCCAGCAGTTTGTGGGACAGGGTATTTCATCAGCCCCAGCATTTT; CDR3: CASSLWDRVFHQPQHF
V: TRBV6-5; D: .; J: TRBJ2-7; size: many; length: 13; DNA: TGTGCCAGCAGTTACGATCATTCCCTCGAGCAGTACTTC; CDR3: CASSYDHSLEQYF
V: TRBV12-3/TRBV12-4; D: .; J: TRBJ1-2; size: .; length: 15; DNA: TGTGCCGGCAGCCCTCACAGAGGTTATGGCTATGGCTACACCTTC; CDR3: CAGSPHRGYGYGYTF
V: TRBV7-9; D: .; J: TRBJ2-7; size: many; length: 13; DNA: TGTGCCAGCAGCCCCTCACAGGGCTACGAGCAGTACTTC; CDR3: CASSPSQGYEQYF
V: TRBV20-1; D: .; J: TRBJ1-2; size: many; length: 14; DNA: TGCAGTGCTAGAGAACTTGGCAGCCCCTATGGCTACACCTTC; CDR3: CSARELGSPYGYTF
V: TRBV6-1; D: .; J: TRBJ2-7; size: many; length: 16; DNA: TGTGCCAGCATCCTAACCCGACAGGGACTTTCCTACGAGCAGTACTTC; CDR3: CASILTRQGLSYEQYF